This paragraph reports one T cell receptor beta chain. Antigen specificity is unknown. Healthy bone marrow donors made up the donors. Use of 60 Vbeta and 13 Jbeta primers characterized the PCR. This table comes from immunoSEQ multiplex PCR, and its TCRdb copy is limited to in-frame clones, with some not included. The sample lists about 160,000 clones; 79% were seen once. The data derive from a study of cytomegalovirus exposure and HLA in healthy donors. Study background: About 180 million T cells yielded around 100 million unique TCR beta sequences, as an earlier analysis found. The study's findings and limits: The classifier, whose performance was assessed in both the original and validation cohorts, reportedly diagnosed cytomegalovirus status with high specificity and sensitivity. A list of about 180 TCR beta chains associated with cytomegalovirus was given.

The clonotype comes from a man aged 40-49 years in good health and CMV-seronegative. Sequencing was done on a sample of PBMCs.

The DNA for the CDR3 is TGTGCCAGCAGCTTTTCCCCGCGGGAAAGAGAGACCCAGTACTTC. It codes for CASSFSPRERETQYF. V and J are TRBV7-9 and TRBJ2-5, with D perhaps matching TRBD2 (6 bases). Germline V gives CDR1 SEHNR, CDR2 FQNEAQ (reference sequence). V was shortened by 3 bases and J by 4 bases, with 15 bases between the two germline ends. This CDR3 has 15 amino acids.